This passage covers 20 T cell receptor beta chains from one sample sequenced in a study of T cell clonotyping in hematopoietic cell transplantation. Sequenced by immunoSEQ multiplex PCR; TCRdb stores in-frame clones only, minus some. Counted here are 4,500 to 6,000 clones, about 92% occurring once; the ten biggest clones make up over 4.5%. The sample consisted of peripheral blood mononuclear cells. Receptors were obtained from a man between 40 and 49 years old in good health. Some clones in this sample may be carry-over from other donors' samples.

The chain carries TRBV7-2 and TRBJ1-4; D possibly corresponds to TRBD1 (5 bases). The CDR3 extends over 15 amino acids. Germline V gene lookup returns CDR1 SGHTA and CDR2 FQGNSA. V lost 1 base and J lost 6, with 12 bases in between. The CDR3 is CASSLVPRGYEKLFF. The CDR3 bases are TGTGCCAGCAGCTTAGTCCCCCGGGGGTATGAAAAACTGTTTTTT.

The CDR3 is CASRDTGTGGYEQYF. The DNA of the CDR3 is TGTGCCAGCAGGGATACCGGGACAGGGGGCTACGAGCAGTACTTC. This chain uses TRBV2 with TRBJ2-7; TRBD1 matches 11 bases. The ends lost 6 bases at V and 3 bases at J; junction bases unmatched: 7. Germline V gene sequence: CDR1 SNHLY, CDR2 FYNNEI. The CDR3 is made up of 15 amino acids.

The CDR3 bases are TGCGCCAGCAGCCTATTAGCGGGAGGTCCCTACAATGAGCAGTTCTTC. Protein sequence: CASSLLAGGPYNEQFF. This rearrangement joins TRBV4-1 to TRBJ2-1, with 10 bases matching TRBD2. The CDR3 length is 16 residues. J lost 2 bases, V lost 4 bases, and 5 bases had no gene match. Germline assignment: CDR1 MGHRA and CDR2 YSYEKL.

V usage is TRBV7-2 and J usage is TRBJ2-7; either TRBD1 or TRBD2 may supply D (6 bases each). Germline loops: CDR1 SGHTA, CDR2 FQGNSA. V lost 4 bases and J 4 bases, leaving 17 bases between the germline ends. This CDR3 is built from 15 residues. CDR3 sequence reads: CASSWRGGGTYEQYF. CDR3 DNA: TGTGCCAGCAGCTGGAGAGGGGGAGGTACTTACGAGCAGTACTTC.

The chain recombines TRBV7-8 with TRBJ2-5; the D gene is possibly TRBD1 (5 bases). Trimming removed 5 bases from V and 1 base from J, with 8 bases in between. CDR3 length: 13 amino acids. Germline CDR1 is SGHVS and CDR2 is FQNEAQ. The CDR3 DNA sequence: TGTGCCAGCAGCAAGGACACCCAAGAGACCCAGTACTTC. It translates to CASSKDTQETQYF.

The genes are TRBV7-3 and TRBJ2-7; a possible D gene is TRBD1 (5 bases). V dropped 5 bases and J dropped 4 bases, with 12 bases sitting between them. CDR3 length: 13 residues. Germline V gives CDR1 SGHTA, CDR2 FQGTGA. CDR3 nucleotide sequence: TGTGCCAGCAGCCAATATAGGGGTTACGAGCAGTACTTC. Protein product: CASSQYRGYEQYF.

V gene TRBV30 combines with J gene TRBJ1-2; 7 bases line up with TRBD1. J gave up 4 bases and V 4 bases, and 6 bases lay outside the gene matches. Per the germline V gene, CDR1 is GTSNPN and CDR2 is SVGIG (reference sequence). The CDR3 consists of 13 residues. The DNA for the CDR3 is TGTGCCTGGACCCCGACAGGGAGCTATGGCTACACCTTC. Its translation is CAWTPTGSYGYTF. The complete variable domain, with remaining parts taken from reference TRBV30 and TRBJ1-2, reads SQTIHQWPATLVQPVGSPLSLECTVEGTSNPNLYWYRQAAGRGLQLLFYSVGIGQISSEVPQNLSASRPQDRQFILSSKKLLLSDSGFYLCAWTPTGSYGYTFGSGTRLTVV.

The chain uses TRBV27 and TRBJ1-4; TRBD1 might be the D (6 bases). CDR1 and CDR2 (germline): MNHEY, SMNVEV (reference sequence). V was trimmed by 2 bases and J by 8 bases, leaving 18 bases between them. The CDR3 has 16 residues. DNA of the CDR3: TGTGCCAGCAGTTTAAAACCAGGGGTCCTTGGGGAAAAACTGTTTTTT. Translated: CASSLKPGVLGEKLFF. Combining the CDR3 with reference TRBV27 and TRBJ1-4 gives the whole variable domain EAQVTQNPRYLITVTGKKLTVTCSQNMNHEYMSWYRQDPGLGLRQIYYSMNVEVTDKGDVPEGYKVSRKEKRNFPLILESPSPNQTSLYFCASSLKPGVLGEKLFFGSGTQLSVL.

The CDR3 sequence: CATSREQLSGYTF. CDR3 coding DNA: TGTGCCACCAGCAGAGAACAGTTATCGGGCTACACCTTC. The chain combines TRBV15 with TRBJ1-2; D gene unclear. CDR1 and CDR2 from the germline V gene are LNHNV and YYDKDF (reference sequence). V dropped 0 bases and J dropped 8 bases, with 10 bases sitting between them. This CDR3 spans 13 amino acids.

The J gene is TRBJ2-5, the V gene TRBV5-8; D is unresolved. The J call may be in error: the DNA end matches TRBJ2-7 better. There are 12 residues in the CDR3. The germline CDR1 and CDR2 sequences are SGHTS and YDEGEE. CDR3 sequence reads: CASSLGRYEQYF. As DNA, the CDR3 is TGTGCCAGCAGCTTGGGTAGATACGAGCAGTACTTC.

This clone was seen a handful of times. V is TRBV7-3 and J is TRBJ2-3, with TRBD1 as a possible D gene (7 bases). Trimming took off 2 bases at V and 4 bases at J, with 16 bases between the two ends. This CDR3 contains 16 residues. The germline CDR1 and CDR2 sequences are SGHTA and FQGTGA. The CDR3 DNA reads as TGTGCCAGCAGCTTAGGGGGCAGGGGGGCTTCAGATACGCAGTATTTT. This translates into CASSLGGRGASDTQYF.

The rearrangement links TRBV11-2 to TRBJ1-4; the D is unclear. The CDR3 consists of 15 residues. In germline, CDR1 is SGHAT, CDR2 FQNNGV. V dropped 2 bases and J dropped 0 bases, with 7 bases sitting between them. In nucleotides, the CDR3 is TGTGCCAGCAGCTTAATCGGGTCAACTAATGAAAAACTGTTTTTT. Translated, it gives CASSLIGSTNEKLFF. Together with reference TRBV11-2 and TRBJ1-4, the CDR3 gives the full variable domain: EAGVAQSPRYKIIEKRQSVAFWCNPISGHATLYWYQQILGQGPKLLIQFQNNGVVDDSQLPKDRFSAERLKGVDSTLKIQPAKLEDSAVYLCASSLIGSTNEKLFFGSGTQLSVL.

This clone was seen a single time. The chain links TRBV5-1 to TRBJ1-1, with D unclear. Germline CDR1 SGHRS, CDR2 YFSETQ. The CDR3 length is 14 residues. The V end was cut by 5 bases, the J end by 3 bases, with 14 bases between. The CDR3 loop is CASRVEQRDTEAFF. The CDR3 nucleotides are TGCGCCAGCAGGGTGGAGCAGCGGGACACTGAAGCTTTCTTT.

The chain carries TRBV2 and TRBJ2-5; D is ambiguous. Germline V lookup: CDR1 SNHLY, CDR2 FYNNEI. The length of the CDR3 is 11 residues. Trimming took off 7 bases at V and 4 bases at J, with 7 bases between the two ends. DNA for the CDR3: TGTGCCAGCACCAGGTTAGAGACCCAGTACTTC. Its translation: CASTRLETQYF.

The rearrangement joins TRBV5-5 to TRBJ1-4; 7 positions match TRBD1. The CDR3 spans 14 residues. The ends lost 3 bases at V and 4 bases at J; junction bases unmatched: 3. Germline V gives CDR1 SGHKS, CDR2 YYEKEE (reference sequence). The CDR3 loop is CASSWTGGNEKLFF. For the CDR3, the DNA is TGTGCCAGCAGCTGGACAGGCGGTAATGAAAAACTGTTTTTT.

In DNA, the CDR3 is TGTGCCAGCAGCACGGCGGGACAGGGGCTGGGTGAGCAGTTCTTC. Its translation is CASSTAGQGLGEQFF. The chain couples TRBV7-2 to TRBJ2-1, with TRBD1 identical over 10 bases. CDR3 length: 15 residues. The ends lost 5 bases at V and 9 bases at J; junction bases unmatched: 10. Germline CDR1 is SGHTA and CDR2 is FQGNSA.

For the CDR3, the DNA is TGTGCCACCAGCATAGGAACCTCAAACTACGAGCAGTACTTC. Translated: CATSIGTSNYEQYF. J is TRBJ2-7 and V is TRBV15, with unresolved D. CDR1 LNHNV and CDR2 YYDKDF come from the germline V gene (reference sequence). Trimming pared 4 bases from V and 3 bases from J, leaving 13 bases between. CDR3 length: 14 residues.

The chain combines TRBV4-3 with TRBJ1-2; TRBD1 matches at 7 bases. Losses at the gene ends were 0 bases for V and 2 bases for J; bases not matched to a gene: 6. The CDR3 runs to 16 residues. Germline lookup yields CDR1 LGHNA and CDR2 YSLEER. The CDR3 region has the DNA TGCGCCAGCAGCCAAGACTCGACAGGGAGGAACTATGGCTACACCTTC. This sequence encodes CASSQDSTGRNYGYTF.

The CDR3 DNA sequence: TGTGCCAGCAGCCCGAGGACTAGCGGGAGAAGCTACAATGAGCAGTTCTTC. It encodes CASSPRTSGRSYNEQFF. V and J are TRBV13 and TRBJ2-1, with 13 bases that match TRBD2. Germline CDR1 is PRHDT and CDR2 is FYEKMQ (reference sequence). The CDR3 contains 17 residues. Losses at the gene ends were 5 bases for V and 3 bases for J; bases not matched to a gene: 7. The full variable domain, in which reference TRBV13 and TRBJ2-1 provide the parts outside the CDR3, is AAGVIQSPRHLIKEKRETATLKCYPIPRHDTVYWYQQGPGQDPQFLISFYEKMQSDKGSIPDRFSAQQFSDYHSELNMSSLELGDSALYFCASSPRTSGRSYNEQFFGPGTRLTVL.

This chain links TRBV27 with TRBJ1-1; D is undetermined. This CDR3 has 11 residues. The germline V gene encodes CDR1 MNHEY and CDR2 SMNVEV (reference sequence). Trimming pared 5 bases from V and 11 bases from J, leaving 12 bases between. The CDR3 nucleotides are TGTGCCAGCAGTGGTTGGGTTGGGGCTTTCTTT. This codes for CASSGWVGAFF.